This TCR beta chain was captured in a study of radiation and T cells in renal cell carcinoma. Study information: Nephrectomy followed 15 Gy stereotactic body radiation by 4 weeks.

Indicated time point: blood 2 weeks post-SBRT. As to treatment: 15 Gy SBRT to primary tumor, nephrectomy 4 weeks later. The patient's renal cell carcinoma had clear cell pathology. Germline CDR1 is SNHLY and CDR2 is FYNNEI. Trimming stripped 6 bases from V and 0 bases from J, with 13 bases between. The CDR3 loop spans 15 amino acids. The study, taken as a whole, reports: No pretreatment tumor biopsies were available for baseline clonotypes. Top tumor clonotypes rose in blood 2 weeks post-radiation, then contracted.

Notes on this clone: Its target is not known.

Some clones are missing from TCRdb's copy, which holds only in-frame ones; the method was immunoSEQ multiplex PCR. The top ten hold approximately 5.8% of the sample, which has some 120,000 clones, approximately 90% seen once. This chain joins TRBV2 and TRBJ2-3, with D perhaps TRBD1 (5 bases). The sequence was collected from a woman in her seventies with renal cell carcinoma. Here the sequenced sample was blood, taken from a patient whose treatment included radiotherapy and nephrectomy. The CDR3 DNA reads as TGTGCCAGCAGCGCCCGACAGACTAGCACAGATACGCAGTATTTT. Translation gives CASSARQTSTDTQYF.